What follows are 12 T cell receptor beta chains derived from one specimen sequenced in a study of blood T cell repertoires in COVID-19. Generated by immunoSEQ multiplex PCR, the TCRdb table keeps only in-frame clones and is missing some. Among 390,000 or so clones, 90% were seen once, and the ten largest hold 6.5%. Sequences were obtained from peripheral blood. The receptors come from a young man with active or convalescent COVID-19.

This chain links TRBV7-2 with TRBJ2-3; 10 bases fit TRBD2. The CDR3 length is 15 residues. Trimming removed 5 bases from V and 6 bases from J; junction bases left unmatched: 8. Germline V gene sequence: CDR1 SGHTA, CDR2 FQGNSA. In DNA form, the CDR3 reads TGTGCCAGCAGCGGTAGCGGGGGGCATGACGATACGCAGTATTTT. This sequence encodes CASSGSGGHDDTQYF.

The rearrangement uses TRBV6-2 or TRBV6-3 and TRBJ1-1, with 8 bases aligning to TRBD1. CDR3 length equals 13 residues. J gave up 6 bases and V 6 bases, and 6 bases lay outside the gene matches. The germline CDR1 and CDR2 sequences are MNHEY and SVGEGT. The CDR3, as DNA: TGTGCCAGCAGCCTCGGACAGGGAGCTGAAGCTTTCTTT. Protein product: CASSLGQGAEAFF.

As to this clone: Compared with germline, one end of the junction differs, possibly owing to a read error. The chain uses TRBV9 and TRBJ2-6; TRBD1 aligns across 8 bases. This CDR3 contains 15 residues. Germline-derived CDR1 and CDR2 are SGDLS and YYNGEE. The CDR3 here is CASSGTGFGANVLTF. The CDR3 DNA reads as TGTGCCAGCAGCGGGACAGGGTTCGGGGCCAACGTGCTGACTTTC.

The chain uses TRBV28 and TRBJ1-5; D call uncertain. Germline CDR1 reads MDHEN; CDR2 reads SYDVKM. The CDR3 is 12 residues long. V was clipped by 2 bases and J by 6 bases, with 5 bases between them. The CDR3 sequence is CASSLRAQPQHF. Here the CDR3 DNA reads TGTGCCAGCAGTTTAAGAGCTCAGCCCCAGCATTTT.

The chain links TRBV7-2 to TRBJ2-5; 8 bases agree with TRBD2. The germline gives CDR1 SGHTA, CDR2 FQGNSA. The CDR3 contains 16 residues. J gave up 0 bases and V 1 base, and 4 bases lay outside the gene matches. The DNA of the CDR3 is TGTGCCAGCAGCTTAGGTCCTAGCGGGTACCAAGAGACCCAGTACTTC. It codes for CASSLGPSGYQETQYF.

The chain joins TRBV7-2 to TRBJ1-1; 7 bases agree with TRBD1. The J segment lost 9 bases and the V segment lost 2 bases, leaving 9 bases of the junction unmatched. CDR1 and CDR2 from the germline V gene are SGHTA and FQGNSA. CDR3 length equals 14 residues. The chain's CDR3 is CASSLRGRGLQAFF. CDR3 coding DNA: TGTGCCAGCAGCTTAAGGGGGCGCGGGTTACAAGCTTTCTTT.

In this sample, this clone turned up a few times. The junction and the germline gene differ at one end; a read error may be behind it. Here the CDR3 DNA reads TGTGCCAGCAGAGAAGGACAGGGAAACGCTCAGCCCCAGCATTTT. Protein: CASREGQGNAQPQHF. The J gene is TRBJ1-5, the V gene TRBV6-1; TRBD1 agrees at 8 bases. This CDR3 has 15 amino acids. Germline CDR1 is MNHNS and CDR2 is SASEGT.

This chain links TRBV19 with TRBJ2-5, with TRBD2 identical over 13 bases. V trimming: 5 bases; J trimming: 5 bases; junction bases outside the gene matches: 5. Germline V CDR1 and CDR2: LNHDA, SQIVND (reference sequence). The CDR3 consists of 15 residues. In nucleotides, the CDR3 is TGTGCCAGTAGTGTTGGACTAGCGGGGGCTGAGACCCAGTACTTC. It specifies CASSVGLAGAETQYF.

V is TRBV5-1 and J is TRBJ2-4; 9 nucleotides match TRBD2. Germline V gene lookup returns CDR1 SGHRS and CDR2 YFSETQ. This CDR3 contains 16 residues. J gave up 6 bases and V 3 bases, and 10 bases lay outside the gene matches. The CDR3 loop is CASSSTPAGGRNIQYF. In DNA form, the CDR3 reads TGCGCCAGCAGCTCAACTCCAGCGGGGGGTAGAAACATTCAGTACTTC. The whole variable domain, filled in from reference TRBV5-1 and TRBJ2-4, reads KAGVTQTPRYLIKTRGQQVTLSCSPISGHRSVSWYQQTPGQGLQFLFEYFSETQRNKGNFPGRFSGRQFSNSRSEMNVSTLELGDSALYLCASSSTPAGGRNIQYFGAGTRLSVL.

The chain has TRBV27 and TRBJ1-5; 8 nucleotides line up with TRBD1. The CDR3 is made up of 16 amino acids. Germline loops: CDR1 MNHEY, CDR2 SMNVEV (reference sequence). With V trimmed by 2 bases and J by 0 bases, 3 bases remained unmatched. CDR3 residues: CASSLGQGYSNQPQHF. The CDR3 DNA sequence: TGTGCCAGCAGTTTAGGACAGGGATATAGCAATCAGCCCCAGCATTTT.

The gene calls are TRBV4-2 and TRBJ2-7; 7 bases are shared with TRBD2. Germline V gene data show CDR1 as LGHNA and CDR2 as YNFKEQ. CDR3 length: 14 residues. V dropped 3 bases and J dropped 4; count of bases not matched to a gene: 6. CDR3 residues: CASSQWRESYEQYF. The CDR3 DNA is TGTGCCAGCAGCCAGTGGCGGGAGAGTTACGAGCAGTACTTC.

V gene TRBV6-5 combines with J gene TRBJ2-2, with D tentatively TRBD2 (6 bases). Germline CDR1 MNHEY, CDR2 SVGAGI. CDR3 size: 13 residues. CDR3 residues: CAVGGANTGELFF. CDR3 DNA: TGTGCGGTAGGAGGGGCGAACACCGGGGAGCTGTTTTTT.